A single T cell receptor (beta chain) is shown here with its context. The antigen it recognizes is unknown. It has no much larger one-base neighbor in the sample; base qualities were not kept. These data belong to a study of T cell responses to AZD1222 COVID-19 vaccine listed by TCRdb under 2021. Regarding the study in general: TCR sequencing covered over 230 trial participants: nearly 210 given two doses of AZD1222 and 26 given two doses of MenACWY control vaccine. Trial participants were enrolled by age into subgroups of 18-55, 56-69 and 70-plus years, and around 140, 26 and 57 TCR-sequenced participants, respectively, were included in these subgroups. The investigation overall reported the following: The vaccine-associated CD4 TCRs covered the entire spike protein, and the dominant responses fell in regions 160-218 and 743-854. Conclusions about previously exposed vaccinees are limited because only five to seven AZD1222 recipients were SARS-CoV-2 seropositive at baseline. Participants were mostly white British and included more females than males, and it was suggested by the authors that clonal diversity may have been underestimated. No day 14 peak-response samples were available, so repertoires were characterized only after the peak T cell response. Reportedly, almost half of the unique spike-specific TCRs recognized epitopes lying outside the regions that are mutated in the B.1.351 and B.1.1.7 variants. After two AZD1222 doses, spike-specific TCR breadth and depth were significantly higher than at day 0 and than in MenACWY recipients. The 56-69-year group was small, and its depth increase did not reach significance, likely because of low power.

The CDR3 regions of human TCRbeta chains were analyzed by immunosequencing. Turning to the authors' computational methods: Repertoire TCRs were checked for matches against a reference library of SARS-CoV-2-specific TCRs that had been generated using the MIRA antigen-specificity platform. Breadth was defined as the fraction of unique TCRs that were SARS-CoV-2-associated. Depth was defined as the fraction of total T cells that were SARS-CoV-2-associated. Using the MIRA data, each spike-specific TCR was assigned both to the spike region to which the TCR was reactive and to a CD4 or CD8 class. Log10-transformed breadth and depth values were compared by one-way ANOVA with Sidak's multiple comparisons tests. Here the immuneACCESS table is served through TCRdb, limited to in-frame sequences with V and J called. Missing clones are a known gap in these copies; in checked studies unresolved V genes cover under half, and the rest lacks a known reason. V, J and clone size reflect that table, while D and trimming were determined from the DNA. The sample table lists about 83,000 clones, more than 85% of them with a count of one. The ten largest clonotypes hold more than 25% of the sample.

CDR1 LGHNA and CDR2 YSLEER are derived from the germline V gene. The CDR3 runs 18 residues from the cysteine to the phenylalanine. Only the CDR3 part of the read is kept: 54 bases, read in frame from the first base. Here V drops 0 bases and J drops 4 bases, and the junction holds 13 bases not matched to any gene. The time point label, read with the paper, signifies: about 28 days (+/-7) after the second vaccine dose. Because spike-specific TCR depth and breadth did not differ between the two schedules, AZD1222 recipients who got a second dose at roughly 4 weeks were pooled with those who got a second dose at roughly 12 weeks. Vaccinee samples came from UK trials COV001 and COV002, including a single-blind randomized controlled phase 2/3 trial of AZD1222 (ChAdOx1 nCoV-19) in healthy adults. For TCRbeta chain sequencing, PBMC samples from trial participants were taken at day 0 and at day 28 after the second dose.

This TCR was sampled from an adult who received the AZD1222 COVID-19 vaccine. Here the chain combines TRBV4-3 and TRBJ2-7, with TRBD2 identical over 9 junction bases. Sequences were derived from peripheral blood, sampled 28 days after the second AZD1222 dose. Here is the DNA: TGCGCCAGCAGCCAAGATCTTGGAGTAGCGGGAGCTGGTTACGAGCAGTACTTC. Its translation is CASSQDLGVAGAGYEQYF.